The entry below describes one TCR beta chain. This sample was included in a study of blood T cell repertoires in COVID-19. Across the whole study: Acute and convalescent COVID-19 specimens originated in the United States, Italy and Spain. Sample material is recorded as cDNA or gDNA derived from T cells, B-cell-depleted T cells, or PBMCs.

How the authors handled the data: Estimated nucleated cell counts came from reference gene primer amplification. Measured with immunoSEQ multiplex PCR; TCRdb has only the in-frame clones, and not every one. D and trimming were read from the DNA, whereas the V and J calls and clone size are those reported in that table. The table lists around 130,000 clones, about 87% of them singletons. J gave up 4 bases and V 4 bases, and 3 bases lay outside the gene matches. Germline values: CDR1 SGHDT, CDR2 YYEEEE. The length of the CDR3 is 13 residues. Sequencing input: peripheral blood. The chain has TRBV5-6 and TRBJ1-2, with TRBD1 matching 8 bases. The receptor comes from a woman in her fifties or sixties with acute or convalescent COVID-19. The CDR3 sequence: CASSQGQGYGYTF. The DNA for the CDR3 is TGTGCCAGCAGCCAAGGACAGGGCTATGGCTACACCTTC.